What follows are 5 T cell receptor beta chains derived from one specimen sequenced in a study of cytomegalovirus exposure and HLA in healthy donors. With 60 Vbeta and 13 Jbeta primers, the PCR was carried out. TCRdb keeps only in-frame clones here, not all; method: immunoSEQ multiplex PCR. This table lists 120,000 to 150,000 clones. The sample taken for sequencing was PBMCs. The receptor set was obtained from a woman in her late teens or twenties in good health and CMV-seronegative.

The chain couples TRBV7-3 to TRBJ2-3; 7 bases agree with TRBD1. The germline V gene has CDR1 SGHTA and CDR2 FQGTGA. V trimming: 5 bases; J trimming: 6 bases; junction bases outside the gene matches: 2. The CDR3 has 12 residues. CDR3 nucleotides: TGTGCCAGCAGCCTACAGGGGGATACGCAGTATTTT. Its protein product is CASSLQGDTQYF. Filled out from reference TRBV7-3 and TRBJ2-3, the complete variable domain reads GAGVSQTPSNKVTEKGKYVELRCDPISGHTALYWYRQSLGQGPEFLIYFQGTGAADDSGLPNDRFFAVRPEGSVSTLKIQRTERGDSAVYLCASSLQGDTQYFGPGTRLTVL.

The V gene is TRBV5-6, the J gene TRBJ2-3, with 8 bases matching TRBD2. Germline-derived CDR1 and CDR2 are SGHDT and YYEEEE. The J segment lost 3 bases and the V segment lost 5 bases, leaving 14 bases of the junction unmatched. The CDR3 consists of 17 residues. The CDR3 DNA follows: TGTGCCAGCAGTTTCAGTACTAGCGGTGGGGGAACAGATACGCAGTATTTT. It encodes CASSFSTSGGGTDTQYF. Full variable domain (missing parts from reference TRBV5-6 and TRBJ2-3): DAGVTQSPTHLIKTRGQQVTLRCSPKSGHDTVSWYQQALGQGPQFIFQYYEEEERQRGNFPDRFSGHQFPNYSSELNVNALLLGDSALYLCASSFSTSGGGTDTQYFGPGTRLTVL.

The chain couples TRBV5-4 to TRBJ2-5, with D possibly TRBD2 on 6 matching bases. The ends were cut back, 4 bases at V and 2 bases at J, with 12 bases in the middle. The CDR3 length is 14 residues. Germline V CDR1 and CDR2: SGHNT, YYREEE (reference sequence). CDR3 sequence (DNA): TGTGCCAGCAGCCCCGGGGAGGATCAAGAGACCCAGTACTTC. This sequence encodes CASSPGEDQETQYF.

The rearrangement joins TRBV19 to TRBJ2-7, with TRBD2 matching 9 bases. The CDR3 covers 15 residues. Germline CDR1 is LNHDA and CDR2 is SQIVND (reference sequence). V shed 2 bases and J 1 base; nucleotides not matched to a gene: 3. The CDR3 reads CASSISSGTSYEQYF. As DNA, the CDR3 is TGTGCCAGTAGTATATCTAGCGGGACATCCTACGAGCAGTACTTC.

This chain joins TRBV6-1 and TRBJ1-1, with TRBD1 matching 12 bases. CDR1 MNHNS and CDR2 SASEGT come from the germline V gene. The CDR3 is made up of 14 amino acids. After removal of 5 bases from V and 6 bases from J, the junction contained 4 bases not matched to a gene. The CDR3 DNA sequence: TGTGCCAGCAGTAAACGGGACAGGGGGCCTGAAGCTTTCTTT. This encodes CASSKRDRGPEAFF.